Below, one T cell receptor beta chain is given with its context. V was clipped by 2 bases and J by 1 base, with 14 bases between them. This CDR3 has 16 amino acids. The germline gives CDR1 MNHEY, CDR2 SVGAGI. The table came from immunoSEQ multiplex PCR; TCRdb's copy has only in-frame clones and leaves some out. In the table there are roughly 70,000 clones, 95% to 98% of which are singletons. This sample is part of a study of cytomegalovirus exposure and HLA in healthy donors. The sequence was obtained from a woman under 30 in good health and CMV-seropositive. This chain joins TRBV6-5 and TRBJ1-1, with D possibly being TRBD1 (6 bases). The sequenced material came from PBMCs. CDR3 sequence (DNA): TGTGCCAGCAGTTACGGGCTGGGCAGGGGGAACACTGAAGCTTTCTTT. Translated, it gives CASSYGLGRGNTEAFF.